This T cell receptor (beta chain) is drawn from a study of T cell responses to AZD1222 COVID-19 vaccine. Generated by immunoSEQ multiplex PCR, the TCRdb table keeps only in-frame clones and is missing some. Of some 150,000 clones in the sample, 85% were seen once. Study observations and caveats: Donors, mostly white British, included more females; clonal diversity was possibly underestimated.

Germline lookup yields CDR1 SGHRS and CDR2 YFSETQ. The CDR3 totals 14 residues. J lost 3 bases, V lost 5 bases, and 4 bases had no gene match. As regards this clone: What it binds is unknown.

The chain has TRBV5-1 and TRBJ2-7; TRBD2 agrees at 11 bases. The sample here was peripheral blood, taken 28 days after the second dose of the MenACWY control vaccine. The source is an adult who received the MenACWY meningococcal vaccine as a control. In DNA, the CDR3 is TGCGCCAGCAGTAGGACTAGCGGGTTCTACGAGCAGTACTTC. Translated: CASSRTSGFYEQYF.